These 26 T cell receptor beta chains originate from one sample sequenced in a study of robustness of blood B and T cell sequencing. A 5' template-switch oligo added a universal priming site during cDNA synthesis. Every cDNA molecule received a random 12-nucleotide UMI from the template-switch oligo. MiXCR was run by TCRdb on the PCR reads, yielding one entry per CDR3 protein. The sample records roughly 3,600 distinct CDR3 sequences, about 54% being singletons. Instead of genomic DNA, mRNA was used to measure TCR beta repertoires. Sequenced sample: peripheral blood. The receptors here all came from a human donor in good health.

The rearrangement links TRBV5-1 to TRBJ2-3; 11 nucleotides agree with TRBD2. From germline, CDR1 is SGHRS and CDR2 YFSETQ. With 0 bases clipped from V and 6 bases from J, the junction kept 6 bases outside the gene matches. CDR3 length equals 16 residues. The CDR3 loop reads CASSLVLAGASDTQYF. The DNA for the CDR3 is TGCGCCAGCAGCTTGGTACTAGCGGGGGCGTCGGATACGCAGTATTTT. The full variable domain, in which reference TRBV5-1 and TRBJ2-3 provide the parts outside the CDR3, is KAGVTQTPRYLIKTRGQQVTLSCSPISGHRSVSWYQQTPGQGLQFLFEYFSETQRNKGNFPGRFSGRQFSNSRSEMNVSTLELGDSALYLCASSLVLAGASDTQYFGPGTRLTVL.

This clonotype showed up just a few times. The chain carries TRBV12-5 and TRBJ1-3; 7 bases agree with TRBD1. J was trimmed by 0 bases and V by 4 bases; bases with no gene match: 15. The CDR3 consists of 19 residues. Germline V gene lookup returns CDR1 LGHNT and CDR2 FRNRAP. The CDR3 region has the DNA TGTGCTAGTGGTTCCGCCACCCCTCGACAGGGCCTCTCTGGAAACACCATATATTTT. The encoded protein is CASGSATPRQGLSGNTIYF.

This CDR3 reads CSVDGEGAGGYTF. The CDR3 DNA follows: TGCAGCGTTGATGGGGAGGGGGCGGGTGGCTACACCTTC. The chain recombines TRBV29-1 with TRBJ1-2, with 7 bases aligning to TRBD1. The CDR3 is made up of 13 amino acids. V shed 3 bases, J shed 7 bases, and the junction held 8 bases outside the gene matches. Looked up from germline, CDR1 is SQVTM and CDR2 is ANQGSEA.

The rearrangement joins TRBV11-2 to TRBJ2-1; the D is unclear. Germline CDR1 and CDR2: SGHAT and FQNNGV. This CDR3 spans 15 amino acids. V was cut by 0 bases and J by 2 bases, with 8 bases left in between. This CDR3 reads CASSLDRKAYNEQFF. The CDR3 DNA sequence: TGTGCCAGCAGCTTAGACAGAAAAGCCTACAATGAGCAGTTCTTC.

The sample holds a few counts of this clonotype. The gene calls are TRBV9 and TRBJ2-1; 9 nucleotides agree with TRBD1. The CDR3 consists of 17 residues. Trimming cost V 3 bases and J 8 bases; bases outside gene matches: 15. Germline CDR1 is SGDLS and CDR2 is YYNGEE. In DNA form, the CDR3 reads TGTGCCAGCAGCGACCGGGACAGGGCCGGAGGGGGCTATGAGCAGTTCTTC. Its protein product is CASSDRDRAGGGYEQFF.

This clonotype was counted between two and nine times. The genes are TRBV30 and TRBJ1-1; D remains unclear. Germline assignment: CDR1 GTSNPN and CDR2 SVGIG (reference sequence). This CDR3 contains 13 residues. V dropped 2 bases and J dropped 3 bases, with 10 bases sitting between them. CDR3 in DNA: TGTGCCTGGAGTTTTGTTGCGGACACTGAAGCTTTCTTT. Residues: CAWSFVADTEAFF.

The chain couples TRBV6-1 to TRBJ1-5, with 9 bases identical to TRBD1. The length of the CDR3 is 13 residues. Germline V gene sequence: CDR1 MNHNS, CDR2 SASEGT. Trimming at V came to 5 bases and at J to 6 bases, leaving 2 bases not matched to a gene. Here the CDR3 reads CASSWDRAQPQHF. Here the CDR3 DNA reads TGTGCCAGCAGTTGGGACAGGGCTCAGCCCCAGCATTTT.

The gene calls are TRBV5-1 and TRBJ2-3, with D maybe TRBD2 (6 bases). The length of the CDR3 is 16 residues. The V gene's germline CDR1 is SGHRS and CDR2 YFSETQ. V was cut by 2 bases and J by 4 bases, with 17 bases left in between. This CDR3 is CASSFGRLATSDTQYF. The CDR3 nucleotides read TGCGCCAGCAGCTTCGGGCGGCTAGCGACCTCAGATACGCAGTATTTT.

The chain has TRBV2 and TRBJ1-2; TRBD1 agrees at 11 bases. The ends lost 7 bases at V and 6 bases at J; junction bases unmatched: 10. This CDR3 is built from 15 residues. Germline V CDR1 and CDR2: SNHLY, FYNNEI. The chain's CDR3 is CASTNGQGARNGYTF. The CDR3 DNA reads TGTGCCAGCACCAACGGACAGGGGGCTAGAAATGGCTACACCTTC. Full variable domain (remainder filled in from reference TRBV2 and TRBJ1-2): EPEVTQTPSHQVTQMGQEVILRCVPISNHLYFYWYRQILGQKVEFLVSFYNNEISEKSEIFDDQFSVERPDGSNFTLKIRSTKLEDSAMYFCASTNGQGARNGYTFGSGTRLTVV.

This rearrangement joins TRBV4-1 to TRBJ1-1; D is uncertain. CDR3 length equals 14 residues. Trimming shortened V by 4 bases and J by 5 bases, and 14 bases separated the two germline ends. Germline V CDR1 and CDR2: MGHRA, YSYEKL. CDR3 nucleotides: TGCGCCAGCAGCCCAGGACCCAAGCGGACTGAAGCTTTCTTT. Translation: CASSPGPKRTEAFF.

This clonotype has only a few counts. The chain couples TRBV2 to TRBJ2-1, with TRBD2 matching 11 bases. Germline CDR1 is SNHLY and CDR2 is FYNNEI. Losses at the gene ends were 4 bases for V and 4 bases for J; bases not matched to a gene: 0. The CDR3 length is 14 residues. For the CDR3, the DNA is TGTGCCAGCAGTGGGACTAGCGGGTACAATGAGCAGTTCTTC. This gives the protein CASSGTSGYNEQFF.

The rearrangement joins TRBV20-1 to TRBJ1-2; D is ambiguous. V gave up 0 bases and J gave up 8 bases, with 16 bases separating them. The CDR3 covers 14 residues. Germline CDR1 is DFQATT and CDR2 is SNEGSKA (reference sequence). The CDR3 nucleotides are TGCAGTGCTAGAGATCTTTCCAGTTTCGGAGGCTACACCTTC. This gives the protein CSARDLSSFGGYTF.

The gene calls are TRBV5-4 and TRBJ1-3; D is undetermined. Germline V gives CDR1 SGHNT, CDR2 YYREEE (reference sequence). V was clipped by 0 bases and J by 4 bases, with 11 bases between them. The CDR3 spans 15 residues. In DNA, the CDR3 is TGTGCCAGCAGCTTGGATGCGGGAGCCGGAAACACCATATATTTT. It codes for CASSLDAGAGNTIYF.

This rearrangement joins TRBV4-1 to TRBJ1-6, with a tentative D call TRBD1 (5 bases). The CDR3 has 15 residues. Germline V lookup: CDR1 MGHRA, CDR2 YSYEKL. V lost 3 bases to trimming and J lost 9 bases, with 15 bases between them. CDR3 sequence reads: CASSQGLQGASPLHF. CDR3 coding DNA: TGCGCCAGCAGCCAGGGGCTTCAGGGAGCTTCACCCCTCCACTTT.

This chain links TRBV4-1 with TRBJ1-1; D not resolved. V dropped 1 base and J dropped 0 bases, with 15 bases sitting between them. The CDR3 is 17 amino acids. The germline V gene has CDR1 MGHRA and CDR2 YSYEKL. CDR3 region: CASSQALPPGLNTEAFF. The DNA for the CDR3 is TGCGCCAGCAGCCAAGCACTACCCCCGGGGTTGAACACTGAAGCTTTCTTT.

This clonotype was recorded only once. The gene calls are TRBV7-6 and TRBJ2-5; TRBD2 is a possible D gene (5 bases). Germline lookup yields CDR1 SGHVS and CDR2 FNYEAQ. The CDR3 spans 14 residues. V was shortened by 5 bases and J by 2 bases, with 12 bases between the two germline ends. The CDR3 DNA is TGTGCCAGCAGCCCTGGGAGAGCACAAGAGACCCAGTACTTC. It specifies CASSPGRAQETQYF.

This clonotype was observed a few times. The V gene is TRBV11-1, the J gene TRBJ1-1; no firm D call. The CDR3 is 15 residues long. Germline CDR1 SGHAT, CDR2 FQDESV (reference sequence). Trimming removed 0 bases at V and 4 bases at J, with 12 bases between. CDR3 sequence reads: CASSLAQALVTEAFF. The DNA for the CDR3 is TGTGCCAGCAGCTTAGCCCAGGCCCTGGTCACTGAAGCTTTCTTT.

V is TRBV5-6 and J is TRBJ2-7; D might be TRBD1 or TRBD2, each matching 6 bases. Between the trimmed V and J ends, which lost 2 bases and 3 bases, there was a span of 15 bases. The germline V gene has CDR1 SGHDT and CDR2 YYEEEE. The CDR3 length is 15 residues. CDR3 sequence: CASSFLGGGNYEQYF. For the CDR3, the DNA is TGTGCCAGCAGCTTTTTAGGGGGAGGCAACTACGAGCAGTACTTC.

Only a few counts were recorded for this clonotype. The chain is built from TRBV10-3 and TRBJ2-7, with TRBD2 identical over 7 bases. The length of the CDR3 is 12 residues. CDR1 and CDR2 (germline): ENHRY, SYGVKD. V trimming: 10 bases; J trimming: 4 bases; junction bases outside the gene matches: 7. CDR3 sequence: CATGGSVYEQYF. The CDR3 bases are TGTGCCACGGGGGGAAGCGTTTACGAGCAGTACTTC.

The CDR3, as DNA: TGTGCCAGCAGCTTATGGGGGGCCACAGATACGCAGTATTTT. Protein product: CASSLWGATDTQYF. The gene calls are TRBV7-9 and TRBJ2-3; either TRBD1 or TRBD2 may supply D (6 bases each). V lost 2 bases to trimming and J lost 2 bases, with 8 bases between them. Germline CDR1 is SEHNR and CDR2 is FQNEAQ (reference sequence). CDR3 length: 14 amino acids. Filled out from reference TRBV7-9 and TRBJ2-3, the complete variable domain reads DTGVSQNPRHKITKRGQNVTFRCDPISEHNRLYWYRQTLGQGPEFLTYFQNEAQLEKSRLLSDRFSAERPKGSFSTLEIQRTEQGDSAMYLCASSLWGATDTQYFGPGTRLTVL.

The chain joins TRBV7-2 to TRBJ2-3; TRBD2 aligns across 10 bases. Trimming took 4 bases from V and 2 from J; bases not matched to a gene: 3. This CDR3 contains 15 residues. The germline V gene has CDR1 SGHTA and CDR2 FQGNSA. Here the CDR3 DNA reads TGTGCCAGCAGCTCACTAGCGGGGCACACAGATACGCAGTATTTT. Translation gives CASSSLAGHTDTQYF.

The chain combines TRBV7-9 with TRBJ1-4; D may be TRBD1 (5 bases). Per the germline V gene, CDR1 is SEHNR and CDR2 is FQNEAQ (reference sequence). Between the trimmed V and J ends, which lost 6 bases and 13 bases, there was a span of 18 bases. The CDR3 loop spans 13 amino acids. The CDR3 is CASSKLGEDILFF. In DNA form, the CDR3 reads TGTGCCAGCAGTAAACTCGGGGAGGACATACTGTTTTTT.

This chain joins TRBV12-3 or TRBV12-4 and TRBJ1-2; the D is unclear. Between the trimmed V and J ends, which lost 7 bases and 1 base, there was a span of 13 bases. The CDR3 contains 14 residues. The CDR3 nucleotides are TGTGCCAGCACCCTAAGACAATTTAACTATGGCTACACCTTC. Its protein is CASTLRQFNYGYTF.

The CDR3 sequence is CASSLGGAKNTEAFF. The CDR3 DNA reads as TGTGCCAGCAGTTTAGGGGGAGCCAAGAACACTGAAGCTTTCTTT. The chain couples TRBV12-3 or TRBV12-4 to TRBJ1-1; no clear D. The CDR3 totals 15 residues. Between the trimmed V and J ends, which lost 1 base and 1 base, there was a span of 10 bases.

The CDR3 loop reads CASSYSNFYAGDKHNEQFF. DNA for the CDR3: TGTGCCAGCAGTTACTCGAATTTTTATGCGGGGGATAAACACAATGAGCAGTTCTTC. The chain carries TRBV6-2 or TRBV6-3 and TRBJ2-1; the match to TRBD2 covers 7 bases. CDR1 and CDR2 (germline): MNHEY, SVGEGT. V lost 0 bases and J lost 5; bases outside the gene matches: 16. This CDR3 is 19 amino acids long.

This clonotype was observed a few times. The chain recombines TRBV13 with TRBJ1-2, with D maybe TRBD1 (6 bases). The germline V and J ends were trimmed by 7 bases and 5 bases, with 14 bases remaining between them. CDR1 is PRHDT and CDR2 is FYEKMQ in the germline V gene (reference sequence). This CDR3 has 13 residues. CDR3 in amino acids: CASTIQGIYGYTF. In DNA form, the CDR3 reads TGTGCCAGCACGATACAGGGAATTTATGGCTACACCTTC.